This T cell receptor beta chain was captured by sequencing in a study of shared clonotypes between healthy human individuals (dated by TCRdb to 2018 to 2020). Notes on the research overall: Three men and two women, aged 18 to 49 years, made up the cohort. Libraries were prepared and TCR repertoires were sequenced by different laboratories using diverse techniques, in order to increase sequencing depth and limit assay-specific biases. For each donor, three plates each were used for CD4 naive and CD4 memory, two plates were used for CD8 naive, and one plate was used for CD8 memory. To estimate repertoire size and how much clonotypes are shared between individuals, the study performed deep sequencing of blood TCR repertoires from a few healthy adults. Each donor's leukapheresis produced roughly between about 0.8 and 10 billion PBMCs. What the research found in general, with its limitations: Naive subsets generally had larger estimated clonotype richness than memory subsets. Clonotypes shared by all four sorted-subset donors showed higher generation probabilities than non-shared clonotypes. Incomplete sequencing was indicated by rarefaction of sorted-subset datasets, despite the large sequencing depth. Only blood was sampled, and tissue TCR repertoires likely differ from those in blood. Based on pairwise subsampling, the degree of clonotype sharing among donors was expected to be affected by sequencing depth. Approximately 4.8% of naive CD4, 3.5% of naive CD8, about 2.4% of memory CD4, and roughly 0.4% of memory CD8 clonotypes were shared across a few donors. The small number of donors limited the genetic and exposure-history diversity represented.

The donors were healthy, HIV-negative adults with no recently reported acute infections or vaccinations. Only Caucasian adults living in Nashville, Tennessee, USA were represented among the donors. CD4+ T cells were enriched through magnetic negative selection, after which naive cells were positively selected on CD45RA and the remaining negative fraction served as the memory subset. After blood collection by leukapheresis, PBMCs were isolated using Ficoll-Histopaque density gradient centrifugation and then cryopreserved in the vapor phase of liquid nitrogen. Analytical flow cytometry was used to check the purity and quantity of each magnetically sorted T cell population. Genomic DNA was isolated from each sorted fraction and quantified by UV absorbance on a Nanodrop 2000c. The CDR3 sequence holds 13 residues, the cysteine and phenylalanine included. The sequence is cut down to CDR3 DNA, 39 bases in frame from base 1. CDR1 and CDR2, per the germline V gene, are MNHEY and SVGAGI. Trimming accounts for 5 bases at V and 9 bases at J, while the number of junction bases matched to no gene is 5.

TCR CDR3 regions were amplified from genomic DNA by multiplex PCR using the deep immunoSEQ assay. Extracted genomic DNA from each cell subset was spread evenly across all wells of several immunoSEQ 96-well plates, with each plate serving as a replicate. Each replicate PCR for sorted subsets received about 200 ng genomic DNA, equal to tens of thousands of T cell genomes. Purified libraries were measured with a Qubit 3.0 fluorometer, size-checked on a Bioanalyzer 2100, and measured again with the KAPA Library Quantification kit. Each immunoSEQ 96-well plate was sequenced on its own single-read 150-cycle Illumina NextSeq 550 flow cell. The original pipeline was this. Because only junctional sequences without quality scores were contained in the immunoSEQ output, filtering matching that applied to full-length reads could not be performed. To assign V/J genes and CDR3, sequences were annotated using PyIR, a Python wrapper for IgBLAST v1.9, with IMGT germline references. Reads with weak V/J assignments (E-value above 1e-6), missing CDR3, stop codons, out-of-frame junctions, or ambiguous translated residues were removed. V3J clonotypes were defined as sequences sharing the same inferred V gene, J gene, and CDR3 amino acid sequence. Percentage overlap between repertoires was calculated by dividing the number of shared unique clonotypes by the size of the smaller repertoire. Three approaches were used to assess repertoire richness: RTK rarefaction, the Chao1 estimator, and Recon v2.1 estimates of unobserved clonotypes. Generation probabilities were computed with OLGA for all TCRbeta clonotypes obtained by the gDNA method from several donors. TCRdb obtained this table from immuneACCESS and retained in-frame rearrangements with V and J assigned. These tables miss some clones; where compared with another copy, unresolved V genes account for less than half of the shortfall, and the remainder is unexplained. The V and J calls and clone size are taken from that table; D and trimming were inferred from the DNA. Recorded for this sample are a few million clones; more than 85% of them occurred a single time. The top ten constitute 0.3% to 0.4% of the sample.

Regarding this clone: Its cognate antigen has yet to be identified. No per-base quality is available; no much larger clone lies one base away.

Here the chain combines TRBV6-5 and TRBJ2-1, with 9 central nucleotides matching TRBD2. The material sequenced was naive CD4+ T cells from PBMCs. The cell subset or site label for this specimen denotes: CD45RA+ positively selected. The TCR comes from a man between 18 and 35 years old in good health. Some clones in this sample may be carry-over from other donors' samples. The DNA is TGTGCCAGCAGTCCGGGACTAGCCACTGAGCAGTTCTTC. It translates to CASSPGLATEQFF.